A single sample is the source of the 32 T cell receptor beta chains below, sequenced in a study of blood T cell repertoires in COVID-19 (dated by TCRdb to between 2020 and 2021). Libraries were constructed by the immunoSEQ multiplex PCR assay. Imported from immuneACCESS, the table was reduced by TCRdb to in-frame sequences with V and J called. These copies leave out some clones; in studies compared against another copy, an unresolved V gene accounts for under half, and the cause of the remainder is not known. The sample table records 200,000 to 250,000 clones; 80% to 90% of these occur just once. The top ten hold around 2% of the sample. Sequencing used peripheral blood. Receptor source: a man in his thirties or forties who had recovered from COVID-19.

The table lists this clone with a count of one. J is TRBJ1-1 and V is TRBV14; tentative D call: TRBD1 (6 bases). CDR3 length: 13 amino acids. From germline, CDR1 is SGHDN and CDR2 FVKESK. V lost 5 bases, J lost 4 bases, and 11 bases lay in between. The CDR3 bases are TGTGCCAGCAGCACAGGACAGCCCACTGAAGCTTTCTTT. It yields the protein CASSTGQPTEAFF.

The rearrangement joins TRBV9 to TRBJ2-6; D is perhaps TRBD1 (5 bases). Germline assignment: CDR1 SGDLS and CDR2 YYNGEE. Trimming took 3 bases from V and 1 from J, leaving 8 bases between them. The CDR3 loop spans 15 amino acids. Written as DNA, the CDR3 is TGTGCCAGCAGCGATAGGACATCTGGGGCCAACGTCCTGACTTTC. Translated: CASSDRTSGANVLTF.

This clone has just a few counts. The V call is TRBV29-1, the J call TRBJ1-2; D is perhaps TRBD1 (5 bases). The CDR3 covers 14 residues. V was shortened by 3 bases and J by 4 bases, with 15 bases between the two germline ends. The germline V gene encodes CDR1 SQVTM and CDR2 ANQGSEA. For the CDR3, the DNA is TGCAGCGTTGAGAGCGGGGCAGAACGCTATGGCTACACCTTC. Residues: CSVESGAERYGYTF.

This rearrangement joins TRBV19 to TRBJ1-1, with D possibly being TRBD1 (5 bases). Germline CDR1 reads LNHDA; CDR2 reads SQIVND (reference sequence). With 3 bases removed from V and 3 bases from J, the gap between germline ends came to 14 bases. The CDR3 has 15 residues. The CDR3, as DNA: TGTGCCAGTAGTATCCAGGGTAACCCAGACACTGAAGCTTTCTTT. This gives the protein CASSIQGNPDTEAFF.

This chain uses TRBV27 with TRBJ1-6, with 10 bases fitting TRBD1. From germline, CDR1 is MNHEY and CDR2 SMNVEV (reference sequence). V was pared by 3 bases and J by 9 bases, with 2 bases of the junction left unmatched. The CDR3 has 14 amino acids. CDR3 region: CASSLDRGISPLHF. The DNA of the CDR3 is TGTGCCAGCAGTTTGGACAGGGGGATTTCACCCCTCCACTTT.

The V and J genes are TRBV30 and TRBJ2-7; a weak D match, TRBD2 (5 bases). Trimming left V 0 bases short and J 7 bases short, with 10 bases between. There are 12 residues in the CDR3. Germline V gene data show CDR1 as GTSNPN and CDR2 as SVGIG (reference sequence). For the CDR3, the DNA is TGTGCCTGGAGTGTTACCGGGGATGAGCAGTACTTC. Translated, it gives CAWSVTGDEQYF.

The rearrangement links TRBV4-3 to TRBJ2-1; tentatively, D is TRBD2 (6 bases). V dropped 1 base and J dropped 3 bases, with 10 bases sitting between them. The CDR3 is made up of 15 amino acids. Looked up from germline, CDR1 is LGHNA and CDR2 is YSLEER. The CDR3 nucleotides are TGCGCCAGCAGCCAAGTCGTGGGACTCTACAATGAGCAGTTCTTC. It encodes CASSQVVGLYNEQFF.

V is TRBV30 and J is TRBJ2-7; D is unclear. This CDR3 contains 13 residues. The germline gives CDR1 GTSNPN, CDR2 SVGIG (reference sequence). V lost 6 bases to trimming and J lost 1 base, with 13 bases between them. The CDR3 protein is CACLRSLSYEQYF. The CDR3 DNA follows: TGTGCCTGCTTGAGGTCTCTGTCCTACGAGCAGTACTTC.

This chain connects TRBV30 to TRBJ2-7; no clear D gene. V was trimmed by 2 bases and J by 1 base, leaving 6 bases between them. The CDR3 is made up of 12 amino acids. CDR1 is GTSNPN, CDR2 SVGIG, per germline (reference sequence). DNA for the CDR3: TGTGCCTGGAGTATTCTATCCTACGAGCAGTACTTC. It is translated as CAWSILSYEQYF.

The chain links TRBV5-4 to TRBJ2-7, with a weak D call TRBD2 (5 bases). Germline loops: CDR1 SGHNT, CDR2 YYREEE (reference sequence). The CDR3 runs to 12 residues. The ends were cut back, 0 bases at V and 7 bases at J, with 8 bases in the middle. The CDR3 loop is CASSLVSGEQYF. The CDR3 DNA reads as TGTGCCAGCAGCTTGGTATCGGGGGAGCAGTACTTC.

This clone was picked up one time. V usage is TRBV2 and J usage is TRBJ2-5, with a weak D call TRBD2 (6 bases). CDR1 SNHLY and CDR2 FYNNEI come from the germline V gene. This CDR3 comprises 12 residues. The V and J ends lost 7 bases and 1 base respectively, with 7 bases between them. The CDR3 nucleotides are TGTGCCAGCACGGGACTCCAAGAGACCCAGTACTTC. Protein product: CASTGLQETQYF.

V is TRBV5-5 and J is TRBJ1-5, with TRBD1 matching over 9 bases. The CDR3 runs to 16 residues. J gave up 4 bases and V 1 base, and 6 bases lay outside the gene matches. Germline CDR1 and CDR2: SGHKS and YYEKEE (reference sequence). CDR3 loop: CASSLFTGGRNQPQHF. For the CDR3, the DNA is TGTGCCAGCAGCTTGTTCACAGGGGGCCGGAATCAGCCCCAGCATTTT.

V gene TRBV12-3 or TRBV12-4 combines with J gene TRBJ2-3; D possibly corresponds to TRBD1 (5 bases). This CDR3 is 12 amino acids long. Between the trimmed V and J ends, which lost 6 bases and 6 bases, there was a span of 10 bases. The CDR3 loop is CASSLGVDTQYF. DNA for the CDR3: TGTGCCAGCAGCCTAGGGGTGGATACGCAGTATTTT.

The rearrangement uses TRBV10-1 and TRBJ1-1, with a tentative D call TRBD1 (5 bases). Looked up from germline, CDR1 is WNHNN and CDR2 is SYGVQD (reference sequence). Trimming cost V 0 bases and J 5 bases, with 7 bases left between them. This CDR3 comprises 13 residues. CDR3 in amino acids: CASSESRTTEAFF. The CDR3 DNA reads TGCGCCAGCAGTGAGTCACGGACAACTGAAGCTTTCTTT.

This clone was detected once. The chain recombines TRBV19 with TRBJ1-5; no definite D call. From germline, CDR1 is LNHDA and CDR2 SQIVND (reference sequence). The V end lost 3 bases, the J end lost 4 bases, and 13 bases lay between the germline ends. The CDR3 has 15 residues. Written as DNA, the CDR3 is TGTGCCAGTAGTATTGAGGGTCTGGGGAATCAGCCCCAGCATTTT. It is translated as CASSIEGLGNQPQHF.

The V gene is TRBV19, the J gene TRBJ1-2; TRBD1 agrees at 7 bases. CDR3 length equals 14 residues. CDR1 LNHDA and CDR2 SQIVND come from the germline V gene (reference sequence). V was pared by 4 bases and J by 4 bases, with 6 bases of the junction left unmatched. The CDR3 nucleotides read TGTGCCAGTAGTACCCCTGGGACAGTCTATGGCTACACCTTC. The encoded protein is CASSTPGTVYGYTF.

The V and J genes are TRBV19 and TRBJ2-1; D remains unclear. The germline V and J ends were trimmed by 1 base and 3 bases, with 13 bases remaining between them. This CDR3 contains 16 residues. Germline V CDR1 and CDR2: LNHDA, SQIVND (reference sequence). The CDR3 nucleotides read TGTGCCAGTAGTATAGCAGGTGTTAAAGGCTACAATGAGCAGTTCTTC. As protein: CASSIAGVKGYNEQFF. Looking up the rest from reference TRBV19 and TRBJ2-1 gives the full variable domain: DGGITQSPKYLFRKEGQNVTLSCEQNLNHDAMYWYRQDPGQGLRLIYYSQIVNDFQKGDIAEGYSVSREKKESFPLTVTSAQKNPTAFYLCASSIAGVKGYNEQFFGPGTRLTVL.

In its sample, this clone was seen a few times. This chain joins TRBV19 and TRBJ2-3; 8 nucleotides align to TRBD2. Germline V gene sequence: CDR1 LNHDA, CDR2 SQIVND (reference sequence). The CDR3 sequence is 14 residues long. Trimming cost V 2 bases and J 3 bases; bases outside gene matches: 1. The DNA of the CDR3 is TGTGCCAGTAGTATAACGGGGGGGACAGATACGCAGTATTTT. Amino acid sequence: CASSITGGTDTQYF.

CDR3 region: CASTRQGENNSPLHF. CDR3 bases: TGTGCCAGCACCCGACAGGGGGAAAATAATTCACCCCTCCACTTT. This chain connects TRBV25-1 to TRBJ1-6; 9 positions agree with TRBD1. The J segment lost 5 bases and the V segment lost 7 bases, leaving 6 bases of the junction unmatched. This CDR3 has 15 amino acids. The V gene's germline CDR1 is MGHDK and CDR2 SYGVNS.

This chain's CDR3 is CASSWTSGGAYNEQFF. In DNA, the CDR3 is TGCGCCAGCAGCTGGACTAGCGGGGGTGCCTACAATGAGCAGTTCTTC. V and J are TRBV5-1 and TRBJ2-1, with TRBD2 matching over 13 bases. In germline, CDR1 is SGHRS, CDR2 YFSETQ. Germline trimming cut 3 bases from V and 2 bases from J; bases unmatched to any gene: 2. CDR3 length equals 16 residues.

J is TRBJ1-2 and V is TRBV16; TRBD1 matches at 8 bases. The CDR3 consists of 14 residues. V shed 4 bases and J 1 base; nucleotides not matched to a gene: 2. The V gene's germline CDR1 is KGHSY and CDR2 FQNENV. CDR3 loop: CASSRQGINYGYTF. The CDR3 nucleotides are TGTGCCAGCAGCCGACAGGGGATTAACTATGGCTACACCTTC.

This clone has a handful of counts. The chain has TRBV14 and TRBJ2-3; a weak D match, TRBD2 (6 bases). The ends were cut back, 4 bases at V and 0 bases at J, with 14 bases in the middle. Germline lookup yields CDR1 SGHDN and CDR2 FVKESK. This CDR3 contains 16 residues. The DNA for the CDR3 is TGTGCCAGCAGCCCATTGGGACTCGCCAGCACAGATACGCAGTATTTT. Its translation is CASSPLGLASTDTQYF. Together with reference TRBV14 and TRBJ2-3, the CDR3 gives the full variable domain: EAGVTQFPSHSVIEKGQTVTLRCDPISGHDNLYWYRRVMGKEIKFLLHFVKESKQDESGMPNNRFLAERTGGTYSTLKVQPAELEDSGVYFCASSPLGLASTDTQYFGPGTRLTVL.

This chain joins TRBV5-6 and TRBJ1-1, with D possibly matching TRBD1 (5 bases). Trimming cost V 3 bases and J 6 bases, with 15 bases left between them. Germline CDR1 and CDR2: SGHDT and YYEEEE. This CDR3 spans 14 amino acids. The CDR3 loop is CASSWGVLISEAFF. DNA for the CDR3: TGTGCCAGCAGCTGGGGGGTTTTGATCTCTGAAGCTTTCTTT.

This rearrangement joins TRBV7-8 to TRBJ1-6, with D tentatively TRBD1 (6 bases). CDR1 is SGHVS, CDR2 FQNEAQ, per germline. This CDR3 is built from 16 residues. V lost 5 bases and J lost 0, with 11 bases in between. CDR3 amino acids: CASSRTESSYNSPLHF. The CDR3 DNA sequence: TGTGCCAGCAGCAGGACAGAGAGCTCCTATAATTCACCCCTCCACTTT. The full variable domain, in which reference TRBV7-8 and TRBJ1-6 provide the parts outside the CDR3, is GAGVSQSPRYKVAKRGQDVALRCDPISGHVSLFWYQQALGQGPEFLTYFQNEAQLDKSGLPSDRFFAERPEGSVSTLKIQRTQQEDSAVYLCASSRTESSYNSPLHFGNGTRLTVT.

The genes are TRBV27 and TRBJ1-1; TRBD1 is a possible D gene (5 bases). This CDR3 has 13 residues. Trimming took 2 bases from V and 6 from J, leaving 10 bases between them. CDR1 and CDR2 from the germline V gene are MNHEY and SMNVEV (reference sequence). In nucleotides, the CDR3 is TGTGCCAGCAGTTTACGCAGGGCTTCTGAAGCTTTCTTT. It encodes CASSLRRASEAFF.

As for this clone: Other nucleotide sequences from this sample produce the same CDR3. The chain combines TRBV5-1 with TRBJ2-7; the match to TRBD1 covers 8 bases. Trimming took 2 bases from V and 4 from J; bases not matched to a gene: 2. The CDR3 has 13 amino acids. Germline-derived CDR1 and CDR2 are SGHRS and YFSETQ. This CDR3 reads CASSLRQGYEQYF. CDR3 nucleotides: TGCGCCAGCAGCTTACGACAGGGGTACGAGCAGTACTTC.

The rearrangement links TRBV21-1 to TRBJ1-1. TRBV21-1 is listed as a pseudogene. The CDR3 consists of 11 residues. The CDR3, as DNA: TGTGCCAGCAGCTCCAAAGCTATAGCTTTCTTT. Translation gives CASSSKAIAFF.

CDR3 sequence (DNA): TGCGCCAGCAGCGACCGGACTAGCGGGGGACAAGATACGCAGTATTTT. Translating it yields CASSDRTSGGQDTQYF. The V and J genes are TRBV5-1 and TRBJ2-3; 13 nucleotides match TRBD2. Germline V lookup: CDR1 SGHRS, CDR2 YFSETQ. This CDR3 has 16 residues. The junction had 7 bases not matched to a gene; V was cut back by 4 bases and J by 5 bases.

The chain combines TRBV25-1 with TRBJ2-6; D possibly corresponds to TRBD2 (5 bases). Trimming removed 1 base at V and 0 bases at J, with 13 bases between. The CDR3 contains 18 residues. CDR1 and CDR2 from the germline V gene are MGHDK and SYGVNS. CDR3 in amino acids: CASSESAGFLSGANVLTF. CDR3 in DNA: TGTGCCAGCAGTGAATCTGCGGGCTTCCTCTCTGGGGCCAACGTCCTGACTTTC.

This chain uses TRBV29-1 with TRBJ1-1; D remains ambiguous. Germline V gene lookup returns CDR1 SQVTM and CDR2 ANQGSEA. V lost 0 bases and J lost 5, with 13 bases in between. CDR3 size: 14 residues. DNA of the CDR3: TGCAGCGTTGAAGATAGGATAAGAGGGACTGAAGCTTTCTTT. Encoded protein: CSVEDRIRGTEAFF. Filled out from reference TRBV29-1 and TRBJ1-1, the complete variable domain reads SAVISQKPSRDICQRGTSLTIQCQVDSQVTMMFWYRQQPGQSLTLIATANQGSEATYESGFVIDKFPISRPNLTFSTLTVSNMSPEDSSIYLCSVEDRIRGTEAFFGQGTRLTVV.

The chain combines TRBV6-1 with TRBJ2-1, with D tentatively TRBD1 (6 bases). The CDR3 extends over 15 amino acids. Looked up from germline, CDR1 is MNHNS and CDR2 is SASEGT. V dropped 3 bases and J dropped 6 bases, with 15 bases sitting between them. The CDR3 sequence: CASSEQGHRGNEQFF. CDR3 coding DNA: TGTGCCAGCAGTGAGCAGGGACATCGAGGCAATGAGCAGTTCTTC.

J is TRBJ2-7 and V is TRBV5-4, with TRBD1 identical over 11 bases. With V trimmed by 3 bases and J by 0 bases, 8 bases remained unmatched. The CDR3 sequence is 17 residues long. CDR1 and CDR2 (germline): SGHNT, YYREEE (reference sequence). CDR3 residues: CASSSRDRGANSYEQYF. The CDR3 DNA follows: TGTGCCAGCAGCTCCCGGGACAGGGGGGCAAACTCCTACGAGCAGTACTTC.